These 22 T cell receptor beta chains were all obtained from the same sample, sequenced in a study of CD8+CD57+ T cells in acquired aplastic anemia. Profiling of TCR beta VDJ combinations and CDR3 sequences used genomic DNA as template. A single record per CDR3 protein comes from TCRdb applying MiXCR to the reads. The top ten hold nearly 0.85% of the sample, which has around 500,000 distinct CDR3 sequences, over 25% seen once. Sequencing involved patients with CD8+CD57+ cell expansion previously shown by flow cytometry. The sequenced material came from sorted CD4+, CD8+, or CD8+CD57+ T cells (not recorded which) from PBMCs. Receptors originate from a human donor with aplastic anemia.

This chain joins TRBV7-2 and TRBJ2-1; 9 positions match TRBD1. The germline gives CDR1 SGHTA, CDR2 FQGNSA. V was pared by 3 bases and J by 6 bases, with 6 bases of the junction left unmatched. The CDR3 runs 15 residues. The CDR3 DNA reads as TGTGCCAGCAGCTTGCGGGACAGGGCGTCCAATGAGCAGTTCTTC. Translation: CASSLRDRASNEQFF. The entire variable domain, with the rest obtained from reference TRBV7-2 and TRBJ2-1, is as follows: GAGVSQSPSNKVTEKGKDVELRCDPISGHTALYWYRQSLGQGLEFLIYFQGNSAPDKSGLPSDRFSAERTGGSVSTLTIQRTQQEDSAVYLCASSLRDRASNEQFFGPGTRLTVL.

The genes are TRBV6-4 and TRBJ2-7, with TRBD1 matching over 8 bases. Trimming removed 4 bases from V and 6 bases from J; junction bases left unmatched: 8. The CDR3 runs to 14 residues. Per germline, CDR1 MRHNA and CDR2 SNTAGT. As DNA, the CDR3 is TGTGCCAGCAGTGGTTTGGACAGGGCGCGCGAGCAGTACTTC. Protein product: CASSGLDRAREQYF.

A few counts support this clonotype. A read error may produce the germline difference seen at one junction end. The genes are TRBV24-1 and TRBJ1-1; tentatively, D is TRBD1 (6 bases). CDR1 is KGHDR and CDR2 is SFDVKD in the germline V gene. This CDR3 spans 13 amino acids. Here the CDR3 reads CASSYVGGGGAFF. The CDR3 coding sequence is TGTGCCAGCAGTTACGTGGGGGGCGGTGGAGCTTTCTTT.

The chain recombines TRBV5-1 with TRBJ1-1; D is unclear. V lost 0 bases and J 1 base, leaving 16 bases between the germline ends. The germline gives CDR1 SGHRS, CDR2 YFSETQ. The CDR3 consists of 17 residues. Here the CDR3 reads CASSLAPFSGRNTEAFF. The CDR3 DNA sequence: TGCGCCAGCAGCTTGGCCCCTTTTTCGGGGAGGAACACTGAAGCTTTCTTT.

The V and J genes are TRBV9 and TRBJ2-3; 8 nucleotides agree with TRBD2. CDR3 length: 14 residues. The germline CDR1 and CDR2 sequences are SGDLS and YYNGEE. The junction had 5 bases not matched to a gene; V was cut back by 0 bases and J by 8 bases. This chain's CDR3 is CASSVGGTRSTQYF. The CDR3 DNA reads as TGTGCCAGCAGCGTAGGAGGGACTAGAAGTACGCAGTATTTT.

The V call is TRBV4-1, the J call TRBJ1-5; D gene ambiguous. Germline loops: CDR1 MGHRA, CDR2 YSYEKL. V dropped 6 bases and J dropped 0 bases, with 9 bases sitting between them. This CDR3 region has 14 residues. The chain's CDR3 is CASSPNFSNQPQHF. For the CDR3, the DNA is TGCGCCAGCAGTCCAAATTTTAGCAATCAGCCCCAGCATTTT.

This clonotype was recorded once. As the CDR3 is not closed by the conserved phenylalanine or tryptophan, this likely results from a read error. The DNA is omitted, as the CDR3 cannot be located on it reliably, and the CDR3 follows TCRdb's listing. The chain is built from TRBV19 and TRBJ2-7; the table's D gene call, TRBD1, was not cross checked with the DNA. Germline V gene data show CDR1 as LNHDA and CDR2 as SQIVND (reference sequence). The CDR3 is 8 amino acids in total, end residues counted. The CDR3 reads CASSTTDL.

This clonotype was counted at least ten times. The gene calls are TRBV7-9 and TRBJ2-1, with 8 bases identical to TRBD1. V was clipped by 4 bases and J by 7 bases; unmatched bases: 3. The CDR3 is 13 residues long. Germline V lookup: CDR1 SEHNR, CDR2 FQNEAQ (reference sequence). CDR3: CASSSRQGNEQFF. The CDR3 bases are TGTGCCAGCAGCTCCCGACAGGGGAATGAGCAGTTCTTC.

This sequence joins TRBV5-1 and TRBJ2-3; no clear D. CDR1 and CDR2 from the germline V gene are SGHRS and YFSETQ. This CDR3 region has 14 residues. Trimming removed 4 bases from V and 2 bases from J, with 11 bases in between. DNA of the CDR3: TGCGCCAGCAGCCCGTTCGGAATCACAGATACGCAGTATTTT. Its translation is CASSPFGITDTQYF.

The J gene is TRBJ2-3, the V gene TRBV5-1; 13 positions match TRBD2. J lost 4 bases, V lost 3 bases, and 2 bases had no gene match. The CDR3 sequence is 15 residues long. Germline loops: CDR1 SGHRS, CDR2 YFSETQ. CDR3 region: CASSSGLAGADTQYF. CDR3 sequence (DNA): TGCGCCAGCAGCTCAGGACTAGCGGGAGCAGATACGCAGTATTTT.

The V gene is TRBV9, the J gene TRBJ2-1, with TRBD2 matching over 13 bases. The CDR3 is 16 amino acids. After removal of 4 bases from V and 8 bases from J, the junction contained 9 bases not matched to a gene. Germline values: CDR1 SGDLS, CDR2 YYNGEE. CDR3 sequence: CASSLAGLAGAYEQFF. The DNA for the CDR3 is TGTGCCAGCAGCTTGGCCGGACTAGCGGGGGCCTATGAGCAGTTCTTC.

This clonotype was counted at least ten times. Here the CDR3 reads CASSSDSNNSPLHF. Here the CDR3 DNA reads TGTGCCAGCAGTTCTGACAGCAATAATTCACCCCTCCACTTT. The V call is TRBV6-5, the J call TRBJ1-6; TRBD1 is a possible D gene (5 bases). Trimming shortened V by 4 bases and J by 5 bases, and 9 bases separated the two germline ends. The CDR3 runs 14 residues. Germline CDR1 reads MNHEY; CDR2 reads SVGAGI.

This clonotype was counted at least ten times. The V and J genes are TRBV10-3 and TRBJ2-7; 9 bases are a match to TRBD2. There are 16 residues in the CDR3. After removal of 6 bases from V and 4 bases from J, the junction contained 13 bases not matched to a gene. The germline V gene has CDR1 ENHRY and CDR2 SYGVKD. The CDR3 DNA reads as TGTGCCATCAGCCCCGGAGGCCTAGCGGGAACTTACGAGCAGTACTTC. It yields the protein CAISPGGLAGTYEQYF.

The chain carries TRBV5-1 and TRBJ2-1; D gene unclear. CDR3 length equals 15 residues. CDR1 and CDR2 from the germline V gene are SGHRS and YFSETQ. V shed 0 bases and J shed 0 bases, with 7 bases lying between them. CDR3 nucleotide sequence: TGCGCCAGCAGCTTGGTGCAGAGCTCCTACAATGAGCAGTTCTTC. Translating it yields CASSLVQSSYNEQFF.

This clonotype was observed many times. This chain joins TRBV10-3 and TRBJ2-7, with a possible D match to TRBD2 (5 bases). The CDR3 totals 14 residues. V was pared by 4 bases and J by 2 bases, with 12 bases between. CDR1 and CDR2 from the germline V gene are ENHRY and SYGVKD. CDR3 DNA sequence: TGTGCCATCAGTGCCGGACTCGGCCCCTACGAGCAGTACTTC. Amino acid sequence: CAISAGLGPYEQYF.

This clonotype appeared a few times. This chain joins TRBV5-4 and TRBJ1-2; tentative D call: TRBD1 (5 bases). Trimming took 0 bases from V and 4 from J, leaving 10 bases between them. Germline loops: CDR1 SGHNT, CDR2 YYREEE (reference sequence). The CDR3 runs 14 residues. The DNA of the CDR3 is TGTGCCAGCAGCTTGGGGGGCAGCCCCTATGGCTACACCTTC. Encoded protein: CASSLGGSPYGYTF.

This sequence joins TRBV11-2 and TRBJ2-7; unclear D gene. The germline gives CDR1 SGHAT, CDR2 FQNNGV. The CDR3 covers 15 residues. V was pared by 3 bases and J by 5 bases, with 17 bases between. The CDR3 DNA follows: TGTGCCAGCAGCTTTCAGTACGGGCACGGCCACGAGCAGTACTTC. Amino acids: CASSFQYGHGHEQYF.

In this sample, this clonotype turned up many times. The genes are TRBV5-1 and TRBJ1-2, with a tentative D call TRBD1 (6 bases). Trimming took 4 bases from V and 4 from J, leaving 11 bases between them. In germline, CDR1 is SGHRS, CDR2 YFSETQ. This CDR3 contains 13 residues. The CDR3 protein is CASSTDRTYGYTF. CDR3 sequence (DNA): TGCGCCAGCAGCACCGACAGGACCTATGGCTACACCTTC.

This clonotype came up a few times. The chain joins TRBV12-3 or TRBV12-4 to TRBJ1-1, with D maybe TRBD1 (5 bases). Trimming left V 1 base short and J 0 bases short, with 12 bases between. This CDR3 contains 16 residues. The CDR3, as DNA: TGTGCCAGCAGTTTAGGAGCTCAGGGTATGAACACTGAAGCTTTCTTT. This sequence encodes CASSLGAQGMNTEAFF.

This clonotype was counted at least ten times. The gene calls are TRBV9 and TRBJ2-7, with TRBD1 matching over 8 bases. CDR1 is SGDLS, CDR2 YYNGEE, per germline. This CDR3 is 14 amino acids long. J gave up 2 bases and V 4 bases, and 5 bases lay outside the gene matches. The CDR3 is CASSRTGSAYEQYF. The CDR3 DNA is TGTGCCAGCAGCCGGACAGGGTCTGCCTACGAGCAGTACTTC.

This clonotype has ten or more counts. J is TRBJ1-6 and V is TRBV5-8, with TRBD1 as a possible D gene (5 bases). Trimming took off 1 base at V and 7 bases at J, with 12 bases between the two ends. Germline values: CDR1 SGHTS, CDR2 YDEGEE. The CDR3 extends over 15 amino acids. The CDR3 DNA sequence: TGTGCCAGCAGCTTGTTTTCCAGGGAGAATTCACCCCTCCACTTT. Translating gives CASSLFSRENSPLHF.

The gene calls are TRBV6-1 and TRBJ2-3; the D is unclear. Trimming pared 5 bases from V and 2 bases from J, leaving 11 bases between. This CDR3 is 14 amino acids long. Germline values: CDR1 MNHNS, CDR2 SASEGT. The CDR3 loop reads CASSPIADTDTQYF. The CDR3 DNA sequence: TGTGCCAGCAGTCCTATTGCGGACACAGATACGCAGTATTTT.